By share, the clone carrying this T cell receptor (beta chain) ranks as medium-sized. Antigen specificity is unknown. The entry originates in a study of vaccination and CD4 T cells after COVID-19. Treatment given: roughly nine-day PBMC culture with coronavirus spike peptide pools or control peptides (ViraFEST assay). In the ViraFEST assay, peptide-pool expansion preceded TCR sequencing of expanded clonotypes. Oncomine TCR Beta short-read sequencing was applied to DNA from cultured CD4+ T cells. TCRdb redid the calling of the PCR reads with MiXCR, one entry per CDR3 protein. The sample shows approximately 15,000 distinct CDR3 sequences, around 60% of them seen only once. CDR1 is GTSNPN and CDR2 is SVGIG in the germline V gene (reference sequence). V was clipped by 6 bases and J by 4 bases, with 13 bases between them. The CDR3 sequence is 14 residues long.

This chain joins TRBV30 and TRBJ1-6; TRBD1 might be the D (6 bases). The TCR comes from a human donor who had recovered from COVID-19. The sequenced sample consisted of CD4+ T cells from blood, cultured in vitro. The CDR3 nucleotides read TGTGCCTGTACTAGGACAGCATATAATTCACCCCTCCACTTT. The encoded protein is CACTRTAYNSPLHF.